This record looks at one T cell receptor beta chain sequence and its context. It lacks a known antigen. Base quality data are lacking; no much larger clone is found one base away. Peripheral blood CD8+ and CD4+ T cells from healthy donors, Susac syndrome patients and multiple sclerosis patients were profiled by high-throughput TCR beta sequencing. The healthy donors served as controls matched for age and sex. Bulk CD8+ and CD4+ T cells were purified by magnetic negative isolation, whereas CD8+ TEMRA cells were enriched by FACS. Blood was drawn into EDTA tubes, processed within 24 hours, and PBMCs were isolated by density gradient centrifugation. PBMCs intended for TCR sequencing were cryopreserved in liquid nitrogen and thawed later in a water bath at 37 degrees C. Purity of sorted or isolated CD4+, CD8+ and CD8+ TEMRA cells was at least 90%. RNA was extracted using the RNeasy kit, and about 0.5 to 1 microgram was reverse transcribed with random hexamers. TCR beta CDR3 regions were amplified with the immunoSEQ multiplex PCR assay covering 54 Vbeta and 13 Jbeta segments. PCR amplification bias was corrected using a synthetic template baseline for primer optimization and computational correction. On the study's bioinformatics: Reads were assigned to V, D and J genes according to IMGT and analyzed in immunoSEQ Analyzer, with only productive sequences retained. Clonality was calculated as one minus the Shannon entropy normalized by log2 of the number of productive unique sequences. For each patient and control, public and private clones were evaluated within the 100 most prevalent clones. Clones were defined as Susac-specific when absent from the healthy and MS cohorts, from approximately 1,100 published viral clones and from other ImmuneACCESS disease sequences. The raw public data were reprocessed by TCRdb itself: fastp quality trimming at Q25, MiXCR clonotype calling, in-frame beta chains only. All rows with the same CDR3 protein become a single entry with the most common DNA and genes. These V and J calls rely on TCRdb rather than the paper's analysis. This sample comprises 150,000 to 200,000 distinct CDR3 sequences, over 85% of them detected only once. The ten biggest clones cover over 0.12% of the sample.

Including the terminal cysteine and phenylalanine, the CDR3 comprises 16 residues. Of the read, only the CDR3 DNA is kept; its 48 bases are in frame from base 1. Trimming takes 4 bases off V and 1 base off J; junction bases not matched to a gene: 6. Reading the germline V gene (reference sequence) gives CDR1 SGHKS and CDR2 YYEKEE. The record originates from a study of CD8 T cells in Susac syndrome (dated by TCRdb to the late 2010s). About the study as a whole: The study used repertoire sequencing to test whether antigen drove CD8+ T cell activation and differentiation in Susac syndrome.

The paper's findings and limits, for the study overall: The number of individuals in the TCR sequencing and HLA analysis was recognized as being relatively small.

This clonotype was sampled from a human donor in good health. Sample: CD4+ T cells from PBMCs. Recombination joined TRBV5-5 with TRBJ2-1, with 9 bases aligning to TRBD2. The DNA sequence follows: TGTGCCAGCAGCAGTTCTAGCGGGGTTTCCTACAATGAGCAGTTCTTC. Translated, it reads CASSSSSGVSYNEQFF. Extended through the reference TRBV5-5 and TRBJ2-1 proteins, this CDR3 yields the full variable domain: DAGVTQSPTHLIKTRGQQVTLRCSPISGHKSVSWYQQVLGQGPQFIFQYYEKEERGRGNFPDRFSARQFPNYSSELNVNALLLGDSALYLCASSSSSGVSYNEQFFGPGTRLTVL.